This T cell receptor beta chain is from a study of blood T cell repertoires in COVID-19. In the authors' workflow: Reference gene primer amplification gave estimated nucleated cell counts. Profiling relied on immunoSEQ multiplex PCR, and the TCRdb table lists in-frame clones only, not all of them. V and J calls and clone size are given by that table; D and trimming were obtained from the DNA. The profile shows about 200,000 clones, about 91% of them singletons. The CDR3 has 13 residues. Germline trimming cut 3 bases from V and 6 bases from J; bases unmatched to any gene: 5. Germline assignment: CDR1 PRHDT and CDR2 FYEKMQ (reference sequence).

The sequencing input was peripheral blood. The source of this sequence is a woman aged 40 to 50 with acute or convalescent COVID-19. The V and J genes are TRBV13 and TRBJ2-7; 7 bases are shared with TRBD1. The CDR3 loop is CASSFGQVGEQYV. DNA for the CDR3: TGTGCCAGCAGCTTCGGACAGGTCGGCGAGCAGTACGTC.